This T cell receptor beta chain comes out of a study of blood T cell repertoires in COVID-19. Study-wide context: From T cells, B-cell-depleted T cells, or PBMCs came the material, which was cDNA or gDNA.

The authors' processing: Amplification of reference gene primers provided the estimated nucleated cell counts. Profiling relied on immunoSEQ multiplex PCR, and the TCRdb table lists in-frame clones only, not all of them. V, J and clone size are taken as reported in that table, and D and trimming were inferred from the DNA itself. The data show tens of thousands of clones, about 83% seen once. This TCR derives from a woman older than 75 with acute or convalescent COVID-19. The sample was peripheral blood.

The CDR3 sequence: CASSPGSGSSYEQYF. CDR3 nucleotides: TGTGCCAGCAGTCCGGGTAGCGGTAGCTCCTACGAGCAGTACTTC. The genes are TRBV6-5 and TRBJ2-7, with D perhaps matching TRBD2 (6 bases). The ends were cut back, 5 bases at V and 0 bases at J, with 14 bases in the middle. Germline lookup yields CDR1 MNHEY and CDR2 SVGAGI. The CDR3 spans 15 residues.